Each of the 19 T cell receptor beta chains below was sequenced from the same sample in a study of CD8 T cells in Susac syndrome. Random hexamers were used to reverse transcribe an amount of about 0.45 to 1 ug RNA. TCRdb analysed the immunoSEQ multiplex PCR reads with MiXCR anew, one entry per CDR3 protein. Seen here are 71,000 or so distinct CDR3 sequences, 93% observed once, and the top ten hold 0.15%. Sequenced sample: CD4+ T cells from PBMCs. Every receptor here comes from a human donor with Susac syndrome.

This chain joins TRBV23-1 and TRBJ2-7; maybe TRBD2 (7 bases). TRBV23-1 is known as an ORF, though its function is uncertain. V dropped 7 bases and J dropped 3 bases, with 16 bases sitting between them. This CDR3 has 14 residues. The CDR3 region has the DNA TGCGCCAGCAAGTCAGGGGACTATTGCTACGAGCAGTACTTC. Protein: CASKSGDYCYEQYF.

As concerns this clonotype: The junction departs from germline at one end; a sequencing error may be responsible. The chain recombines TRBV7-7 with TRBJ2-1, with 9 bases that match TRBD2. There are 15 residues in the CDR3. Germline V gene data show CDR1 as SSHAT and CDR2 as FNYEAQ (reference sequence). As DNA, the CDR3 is TGTGCTAGCAGCCCCGGCGGGGGGGGACACAATGAGCAGTTCTTC. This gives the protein CASSPGGGGHNEQFF.

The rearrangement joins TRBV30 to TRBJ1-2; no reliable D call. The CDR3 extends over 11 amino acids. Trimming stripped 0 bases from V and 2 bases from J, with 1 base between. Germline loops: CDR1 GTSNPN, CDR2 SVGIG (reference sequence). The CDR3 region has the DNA TGTGCCTGGAGTGTAAACTATGGCTACACCTTC. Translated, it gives CAWSVNYGYTF.

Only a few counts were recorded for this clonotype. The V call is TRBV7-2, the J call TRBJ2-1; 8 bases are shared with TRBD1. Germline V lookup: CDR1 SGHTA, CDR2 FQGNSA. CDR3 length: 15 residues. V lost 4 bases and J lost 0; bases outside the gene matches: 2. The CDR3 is CASSSGQGSYNEQFF. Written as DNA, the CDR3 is TGTGCCAGCAGCTCCGGACAGGGCTCCTACAATGAGCAGTTCTTC.

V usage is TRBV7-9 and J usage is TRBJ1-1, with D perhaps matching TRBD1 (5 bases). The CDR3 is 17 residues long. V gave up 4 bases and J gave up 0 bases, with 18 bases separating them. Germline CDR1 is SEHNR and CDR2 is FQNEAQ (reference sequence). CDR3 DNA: TGTGCCAGCAGCTCTTTGGGGCGGGAGATTATGAACACTGAAGCTTTCTTT. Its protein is CASSSLGREIMNTEAFF.

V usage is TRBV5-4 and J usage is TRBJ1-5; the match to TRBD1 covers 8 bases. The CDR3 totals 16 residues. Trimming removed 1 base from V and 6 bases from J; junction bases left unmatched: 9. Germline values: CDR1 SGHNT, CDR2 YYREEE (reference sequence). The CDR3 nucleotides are TGTGCCAGCAGCTTGTATACCCAGGGGGCCGGTCAGCCCCAGCATTTT. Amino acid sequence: CASSLYTQGAGQPQHF.

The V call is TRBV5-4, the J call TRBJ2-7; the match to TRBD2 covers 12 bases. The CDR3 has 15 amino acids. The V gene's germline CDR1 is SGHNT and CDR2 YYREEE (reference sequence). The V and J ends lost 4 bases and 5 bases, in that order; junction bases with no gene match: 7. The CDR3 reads CASSRQTSGGNEQYF. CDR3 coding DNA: TGTGCCAGCAGCCGTCAGACTAGCGGGGGAAACGAGCAGTACTTC.

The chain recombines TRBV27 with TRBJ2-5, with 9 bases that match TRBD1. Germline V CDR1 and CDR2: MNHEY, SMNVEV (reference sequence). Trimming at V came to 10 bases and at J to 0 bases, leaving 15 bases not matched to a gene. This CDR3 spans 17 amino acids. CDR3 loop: CATRSGQGNPYQETQYF. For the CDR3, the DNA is TGTGCCACTCGTTCAGGACAGGGGAACCCTTACCAAGAGACCCAGTACTTC.

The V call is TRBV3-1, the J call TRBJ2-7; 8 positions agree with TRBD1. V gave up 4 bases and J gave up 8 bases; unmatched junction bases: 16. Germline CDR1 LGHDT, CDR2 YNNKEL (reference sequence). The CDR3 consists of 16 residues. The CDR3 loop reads CASSPNYQTGVLQQYF. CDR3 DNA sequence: TGTGCCAGCAGCCCTAACTATCAGACAGGGGTTCTCCAGCAGTACTTC.

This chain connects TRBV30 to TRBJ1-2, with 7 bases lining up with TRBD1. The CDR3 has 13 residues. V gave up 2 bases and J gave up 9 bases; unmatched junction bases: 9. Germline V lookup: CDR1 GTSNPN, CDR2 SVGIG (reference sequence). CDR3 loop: CAWSRARQGRYTF. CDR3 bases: TGTGCCTGGAGTAGGGCGAGACAGGGACGCTACACCTTC. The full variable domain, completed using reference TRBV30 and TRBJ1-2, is SQTIHQWPATLVQPVGSPLSLECTVEGTSNPNLYWYRQAAGRGLQLLFYSVGIGQISSEVPQNLSASRPQDRQFILSSKKLLLSDSGFYLCAWSRARQGRYTFGSGTRLTVV.

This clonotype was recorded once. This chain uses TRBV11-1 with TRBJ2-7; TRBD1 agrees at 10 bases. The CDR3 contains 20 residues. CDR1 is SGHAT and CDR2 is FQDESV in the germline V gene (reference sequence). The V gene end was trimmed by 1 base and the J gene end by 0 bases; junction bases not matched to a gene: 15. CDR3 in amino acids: CASSLVNVWDRGSSSYEQYF. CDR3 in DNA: TGTGCCAGCAGCTTAGTTAATGTTTGGGACAGGGGTTCCAGCTCCTACGAGCAGTACTTC.

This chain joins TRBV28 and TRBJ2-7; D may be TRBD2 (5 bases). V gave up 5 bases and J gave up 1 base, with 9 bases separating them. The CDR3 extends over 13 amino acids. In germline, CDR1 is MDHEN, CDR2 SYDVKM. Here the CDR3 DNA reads TGTGCCAGCAGTGCCGGGGTATCCTACGAGCAGTACTTC. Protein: CASSAGVSYEQYF.

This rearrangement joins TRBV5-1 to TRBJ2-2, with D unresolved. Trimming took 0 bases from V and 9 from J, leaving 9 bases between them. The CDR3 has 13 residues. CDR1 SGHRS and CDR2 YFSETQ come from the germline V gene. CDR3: CASSLVLDRELFF. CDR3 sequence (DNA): TGCGCCAGCAGCTTGGTTTTGGATAGGGAGCTGTTTTTT.

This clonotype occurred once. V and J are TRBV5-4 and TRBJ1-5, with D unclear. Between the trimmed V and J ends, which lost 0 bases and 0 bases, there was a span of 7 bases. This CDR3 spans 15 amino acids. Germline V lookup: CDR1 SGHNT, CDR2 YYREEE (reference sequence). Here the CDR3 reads CASSLDGNSNQPQHF. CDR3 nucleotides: TGTGCCAGCAGCTTGGATGGGAATAGCAATCAGCCCCAGCATTTT.

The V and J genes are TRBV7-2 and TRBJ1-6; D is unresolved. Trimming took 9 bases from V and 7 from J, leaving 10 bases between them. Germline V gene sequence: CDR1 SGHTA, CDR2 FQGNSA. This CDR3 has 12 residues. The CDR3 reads CASARVNSPLHF. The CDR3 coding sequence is TGTGCCAGTGCCCGGGTAAATTCACCCCTCCACTTT.

CDR3 DNA sequence: TGTGCCAGCAGTGAACGAGTCGGGTTCAGCACAGATACGCAGTATTTT. Translating it yields CASSERVGFSTDTQYF. The chain combines TRBV6-1 with TRBJ2-3, with no clear D. The CDR3 contains 16 residues. Germline assignment: CDR1 MNHNS and CDR2 SASEGT. Trimming left V 2 bases short and J 0 bases short, with 12 bases between.

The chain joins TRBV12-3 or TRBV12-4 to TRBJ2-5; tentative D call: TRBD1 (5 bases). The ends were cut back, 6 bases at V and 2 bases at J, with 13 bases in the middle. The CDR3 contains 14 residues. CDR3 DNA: TGTGCCAGCAGCCGAATCAGGGCACAAGAGACCCAGTACTTC. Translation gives CASSRIRAQETQYF.

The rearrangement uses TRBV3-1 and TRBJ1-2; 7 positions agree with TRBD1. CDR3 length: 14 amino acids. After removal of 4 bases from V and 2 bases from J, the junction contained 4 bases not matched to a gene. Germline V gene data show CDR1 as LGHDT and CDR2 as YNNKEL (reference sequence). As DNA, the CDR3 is TGTGCCAGCAGCCCGGGACAGAGAAACTATGGCTACACCTTC. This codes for CASSPGQRNYGYTF.

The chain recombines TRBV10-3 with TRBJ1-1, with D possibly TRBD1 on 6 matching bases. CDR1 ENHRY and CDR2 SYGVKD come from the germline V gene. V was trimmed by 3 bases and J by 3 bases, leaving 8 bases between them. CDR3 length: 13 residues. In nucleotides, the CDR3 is TGTGCCATCAGTGACCCAGGGGACACTGAAGCTTTCTTT. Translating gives CAISDPGDTEAFF.